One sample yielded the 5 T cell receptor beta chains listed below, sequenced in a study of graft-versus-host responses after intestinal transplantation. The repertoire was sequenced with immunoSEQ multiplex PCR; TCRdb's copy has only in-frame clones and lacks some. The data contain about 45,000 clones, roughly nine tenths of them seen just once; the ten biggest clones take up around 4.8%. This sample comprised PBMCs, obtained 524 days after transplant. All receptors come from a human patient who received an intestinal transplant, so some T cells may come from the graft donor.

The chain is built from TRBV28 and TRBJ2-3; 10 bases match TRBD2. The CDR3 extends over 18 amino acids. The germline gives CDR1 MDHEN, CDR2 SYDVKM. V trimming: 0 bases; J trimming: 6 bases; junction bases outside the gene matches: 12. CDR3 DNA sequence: TGTGCCAGCAGTTTATGGACTGGACTAGCGGAGAGCGGGGATACGCAGTATTTT. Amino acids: CASSLWTGLAESGDTQYF.

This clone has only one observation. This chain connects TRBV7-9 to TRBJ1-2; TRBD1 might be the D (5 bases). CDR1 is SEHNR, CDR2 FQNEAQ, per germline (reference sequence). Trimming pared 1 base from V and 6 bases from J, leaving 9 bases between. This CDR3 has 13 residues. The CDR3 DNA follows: TGTGCCAGCAGCTTAGTGCAGGGCGATGGCTACACCTTC. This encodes CASSLVQGDGYTF.

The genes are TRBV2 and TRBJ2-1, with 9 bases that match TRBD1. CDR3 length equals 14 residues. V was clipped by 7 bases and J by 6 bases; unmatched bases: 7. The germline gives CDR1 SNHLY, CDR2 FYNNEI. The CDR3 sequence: CASNGGTGINEQFF. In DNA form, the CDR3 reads TGTGCCAGCAATGGAGGGACAGGGATCAATGAGCAGTTCTTC.

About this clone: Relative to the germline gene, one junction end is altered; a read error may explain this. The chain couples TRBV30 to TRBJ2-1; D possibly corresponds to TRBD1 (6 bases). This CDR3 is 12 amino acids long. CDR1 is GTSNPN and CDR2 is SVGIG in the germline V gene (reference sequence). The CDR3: CTIDGTYNEQFF. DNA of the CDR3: TGCACGATTGACGGGACATACAATGAGCAGTTCTTC.

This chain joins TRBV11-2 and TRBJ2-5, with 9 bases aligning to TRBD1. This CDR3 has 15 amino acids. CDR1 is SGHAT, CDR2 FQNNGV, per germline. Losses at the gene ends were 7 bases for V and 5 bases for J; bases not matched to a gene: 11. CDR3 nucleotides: TGTGCCAGCAAAGCCGGGACAGGGACCTGGGAGACCCAGTACTTC. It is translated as CASKAGTGTWETQYF.